This T cell receptor beta chain was retrieved from a study of blood T cell repertoires in COVID-19 (dated by TCRdb to 2018 to 2021). Background for the entire study: Samples covering the acute and convalescent phases of COVID-19 were provided by collaborators in the United States, Italy and Spain. The samples were drawn from two sources: the first 160 participants of the ongoing ImmuneRACE study, and 1,200 or so subjects contributed by 6 global collaborators. A de-identified subject ID, COVID-19 status, age in years and sex were almost always included in the sample metadata. The repertoires were released in a freely available public database meant as a resource for research on the immune response to SARS-CoV-2. The material from the prospective study consisted of cDNA or gDNA derived from T cells, B-cell-depleted T cells, or PBMCs. The dataset comprised deeply sampled blood TCRbeta repertoires from subjects exposed to, actively infected with, or recovered from COVID-19. Where available, HLA class I and class II types were obtained from metadata supplied by the sample provider rather than from assay-based typing. Overall study outcomes, separate from this receptor: How much clinical and demographic metadata was included differed by source and by participant, and the metadata was provided uncurated.

TCRbeta CDR3 regions were amplified from genomic DNA using the immunoSEQ Assay, a bias-controlled multiplex PCR. The authors' analysis ran thus. Nucleated cell counts per sample were estimated from amplification of reference gene primers within the assay. To quantify the absolute abundance of each unique TCRbeta CDR3 rearrangement, sequence reads were collapsed and filtered. For each sample, productive Simpson clonality was calculated by taking the square root of Simpson's diversity index across productive rearrangements. The table comes from immuneACCESS by way of TCRdb, which keeps in-frame sequences with V and J called. Part of the clones is missing from these tables; in studies checked, under half for an unresolved V gene and the rest for unknown reasons. Clone size and the V and J calls come from that table; the DNA yielded D and trimming. The sample includes tens of thousands of clones, with approximately 88% observed a single time. 0.3% to 0.45% of the sample rests with the top ten.

Counted from cysteine to phenylalanine, this CDR3 has 17 amino acids. The kept DNA is CDR3 alone, 51 bases in frame from the first base. V is clipped by 0 bases and J by 0 bases, and the sequence between their germline boundaries is 16 bases long. CDR1 SGHRS and CDR2 YFSETQ were looked up in the germline V gene. For this clone: It has no known antigen specificity. No base qualities exist here, and no much larger clone lies one base off it.

The collaborating institutions used their own protocols to collect whole blood in K2EDTA tubes. For TCRbeta analysis, collaborators shipped samples in one of three forms: frozen whole blood, isolated PBMCs, or DNA extracted from either of those sample types. The chain links TRBV5-1 with TRBJ2-7; possibly the D gene is TRBD1, per 6 matching bases. The receptor comes from a human donor in a cohort sampled during active COVID-19. Source material: peripheral blood. The DNA sequence is given as TGCGCCAGCAGCTTGGGAATACAGGGAAGAACCTCCTACGAGCAGTACTTC. Its protein product is CASSLGIQGRTSYEQYF.